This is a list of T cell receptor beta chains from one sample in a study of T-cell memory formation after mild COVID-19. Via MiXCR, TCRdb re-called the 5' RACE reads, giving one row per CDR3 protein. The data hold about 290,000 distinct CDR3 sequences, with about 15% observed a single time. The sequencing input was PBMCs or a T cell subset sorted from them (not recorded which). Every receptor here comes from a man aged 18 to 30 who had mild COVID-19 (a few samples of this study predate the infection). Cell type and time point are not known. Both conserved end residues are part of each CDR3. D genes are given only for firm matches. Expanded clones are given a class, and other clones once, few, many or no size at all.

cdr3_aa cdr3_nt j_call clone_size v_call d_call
CASSLGWGADTQYF TGTGCCAGCAGCTTAGGTTGGGGGGCAGATACGCAGTATTTT TRBJ2-3 NA TRBV11-2 NA
CASRRTSGGIGETQYF TGTGCCAGCAGGCGGACTAGCGGGGGGATAGGAGAGACCCAGTACTTC TRBJ2-5 NA TRBV6-1 TRBD2
CASSRYRGKVNTEAFF TGCGCCAGCAGCCGCTACAGGGGGAAGGTGAACACTGAAGCTTTCTTT TRBJ1-1 once TRBV5-1 TRBD1
CASSLLDGRTEAFF TGTGCCAGCAGTTTATTGGATGGTAGGACTGAAGCTTTCTTT TRBJ1-1 NA TRBV27 NA
CASSPPSLSYNEQFF TGTGCCAGCTCACCACCTTCTCTCTCCTACAATGAGCAGTTCTTC TRBJ2-1 NA TRBV18 NA
CASCPDGSYEQYF TGTGCCAGCTGTCCCGACGGATCGTACGAGCAGTACTTC TRBJ2-7 NA TRBV7-6 NA
CASTKTVGTAPGNTIYF TGTGCCAGCACCAAAACAGTAGGGACAGCTCCTGGAAACACCATATATTTT TRBJ1-3 few TRBV27 TRBD1
CASSQGVDRDDTQYF TGTGCCAGCAGCCAGGGCGTTGATCGGGACGATACGCAGTATTTT TRBJ2-3 NA TRBV3-1 NA
CASSLMSTGQGTYEQYF TGCGCCAGCAGCCTCATGTCTACCGGACAGGGGACCTACGAGCAGTACTTC TRBJ2-7 many TRBV4-3 TRBD1
CSARQGSYNSPLHF TGCAGTGCTAGACAGGGCTCCTATAATTCACCCCTCCACTTT TRBJ1-6 NA TRBV20-1 NA
CASSLDRVGITEAFF TGTGCCAGCAGTTTAGACAGGGTCGGAATAACTGAAGCTTTCTTT TRBJ1-1 few TRBV12-3/TRBV12-4 NA
CASSVGRGMAQYF TGTGCCAGCAGCGTTGGGCGGGGAATGGCCCAGTACTTC TRBJ2-5 NA TRBV11-2 NA
CATSDSGGPGDTQYF TGTGCCACCAGTGACTCGGGGGGGCCCGGAGATACGCAGTATTTT TRBJ2-3 NA TRBV24-1 TRBD2
CASSYFTGQTNTEAFF TGTGCCAGCAGTTACTTCACGGGACAGACGAACACTGAAGCTTTCTTT TRBJ1-1 NA TRBV6-5 TRBD1
CASSLVLAGGDTQYF TGTGCCAGCAGCTTAGTCCTAGCGGGGGGTGATACGCAGTATTTT TRBJ2-3 NA TRBV7-9 TRBD2
CASSLGFTQYF TGTGCCAGCAGCTTAGGGTTTACGCAGTATTTT TRBJ2-3 few TRBV11-2 NA
CASSLRFTGELFF TGCGCCAGCAGCTTGCGGTTTACCGGGGAGCTGTTTTTT TRBJ2-2 many TRBV5-1 NA
CASTGRRYNEQFF TGTGCCAGCACGGGGCGCCGCTACAATGAGCAGTTCTTC TRBJ2-1 NA TRBV12-3/TRBV12-4 NA
CASSPSVGQGGDTQYF TGTGCCAGCAGCCCGTCGGTCGGGCAGGGAGGAGATACGCAGTATTTT TRBJ2-3 few TRBV5-5 NA
CASSPDQGRQPQHF TGCGCCAGCAGCCCCGATCAGGGAAGGCAGCCCCAGCATTTT TRBJ1-5 few TRBV5-1 NA
CASSEGQSYEQYF TGTGCCAGCAGCGAGGGACAGTCCTACGAGCAGTACTTC TRBJ2-7 NA TRBV7-7 TRBD1
CASSPRARGYTGELFF TGTGCCAGCAGCCCTCGGGCTCGGGGCTACACCGGGGAGCTGTTTTTT TRBJ2-2 NA TRBV7-9 NA
CASSPRGLADNEQFF TGTGCCAGCAGCCCCAGAGGCCTAGCCGACAATGAGCAGTTCTTC TRBJ2-1 NA TRBV7-9 NA
CASSGQKNTEAFF TGTGCCAGCAGCGGACAGAAGAACACTGAAGCTTTCTTT TRBJ1-1 many TRBV7-9 NA
CATGTGGYDGSYNEQFF TGTGCCACTGGTACGGGGGGCTACGACGGGTCCTACAATGAGCAGTTCTTC TRBJ2-1 few TRBV7-2 NA
CASSPARTTEAFF TGTGCCAGCAGCCCCGCCAGGACAACTGAAGCTTTCTTT TRBJ1-1 few TRBV9 NA
CASSGWGNEKLFF TGTGCCAGCAGTGGTTGGGGGAATGAAAAACTGTTTTTT TRBJ1-4 once TRBV6-5 NA
CASSLSTALRETQYF TGTGCCAGCAGCCTTTCGACAGCTCTAAGGGAGACCCAGTACTTC TRBJ2-5 few TRBV7-9 NA
CASSYSGSTDTQYF TGTGCCAGCAGTTACTCCGGGAGCACAGATACGCAGTATTTT TRBJ2-3 many TRBV6-6 NA
CASSQGSWNTEAFF TGTGCCAGCAGCCAAGGGTCTTGGAACACTGAAGCTTTCTTT TRBJ1-1 NA TRBV3-1 NA
CASNNPGQGATEAFF TGTGCCAGCAATAATCCGGGACAGGGGGCCACTGAAGCTTTCTTT TRBJ1-1 many TRBV12-3/TRBV12-4 TRBD1
CASSQSVRPGSNEKLFF TGTGCCAGCAGCCAATCTGTTCGGCCAGGCTCTAATGAAAAACTGTTTTTT TRBJ1-4 few TRBV16 NA
CSARDRDRPYTGELFF TGCAGTGCTAGAGACCGGGACAGGCCATACACCGGGGAGCTGTTTTTT TRBJ2-2 once TRBV20-1 TRBD1
CASSPTGGLDRNIQYF TGTGCCAGCAGCCCTACCGGAGGACTAGACAGGAACATTCAGTACTTC TRBJ2-4 few TRBV7-8 NA
CAISLQGRGQETQYF TGTGCCATCAGTCTACAGGGGAGGGGGCAAGAGACCCAGTACTTC TRBJ2-5 few TRBV10-3 NA
CASSLAIGQGLGEQFF TGCGCCAGCAGCTTGGCCATAGGACAGGGACTCGGTGAGCAGTTCTTC TRBJ2-1 few TRBV5-1 TRBD1
CASSPGTYTYEQYF TGTGCCAGCAGCCCGGGGACTTATACCTACGAGCAGTACTTC TRBJ2-7 NA TRBV5-5 NA
CASSSGTGRQPQHF TGTGCCAGCAGCTCTGGGACAGGCCGGCAGCCCCAGCATTTT TRBJ1-5 NA TRBV7-9 TRBD1
CASSLDYGGTDTQYF TGTGCCAGCAGCTTGGATTACGGGGGCACAGATACGCAGTATTTT TRBJ2-3 few TRBV7-2 NA
CSAKTGIAYEQYF TGCAGTGCCAAGACAGGGATTGCGTACGAGCAGTACTTC TRBJ2-7 NA TRBV20-1 TRBD1
CSVEGLADSYEQYF TGCAGCGTTGAAGGACTAGCGGACTCCTACGAGCAGTACTTC TRBJ2-7 once TRBV29-1 TRBD2
CASSWGVEETQYF TGCGCCAGCAGCTGGGGAGTAGAAGAGACCCAGTACTTC TRBJ2-5 NA TRBV5-1 NA
CSARRWNTEAFF TGCAGTGCTAGAAGGTGGAACACTGAAGCTTTCTTT TRBJ1-1 NA TRBV20-1 NA
CASSPHVDIQYF TGTGCCAGCAGCCCCCATGTAGACATTCAGTACTTC TRBJ2-4 few TRBV11-2 NA
CASGFLIGPSNQPQHF TGTGCTAGTGGTTTCCTCATTGGTCCCAGCAATCAGCCCCAGCATTTT TRBJ1-5 NA TRBV12-5 NA
CASSLFPVGSNTNYGYTF TGTGCCAGCAGCTTATTCCCTGTGGGCAGCAACACTAACTATGGCTACACCTTC TRBJ1-2 NA TRBV7-2 NA
CASSSGTGYREKLFF TGTGCCAGCAGTTCGGGGACAGGGTATCGGGAAAAACTGTTTTTT TRBJ1-4 many TRBV12-3/TRBV12-4 TRBD1
CATSDQTGVDEKLFF TGTGCCACCAGTGACCAGACAGGGGTGGATGAAAAACTGTTTTTT TRBJ1-4 few TRBV24-1 TRBD1
CASSLAGIETQYF TGTGCCAGCAGCTTAGCAGGGATAGAGACCCAGTACTTC TRBJ2-5 NA TRBV7-9 NA